Following are 29 T cell receptor beta chains from one sample sequenced in a study of blood T cell repertoires in COVID-19. The data were produced by immunoSEQ multiplex PCR, yet TCRdb's version contains in-frame clones alone and is incomplete. This table holds about 190,000 clones, around 85% found once. What was sequenced was peripheral blood. The receptor source for this set is a man between 65 and 79 years old with active or convalescent COVID-19.

The rearrangement uses TRBV30 and TRBJ2-7; maybe TRBD1 (5 bases). The germline V gene encodes CDR1 GTSNPN and CDR2 SVGIG (reference sequence). This CDR3 has 13 amino acids. The germline V and J ends were trimmed by 3 bases and 1 base, with 10 bases remaining between them. The CDR3 DNA is TGTGCCTGGAGGCAACAGGCTTCCTACGAGCAGTACTTC. This sequence encodes CAWRQQASYEQYF. Variable domain in full (rest from reference TRBV30 and TRBJ2-7): SQTIHQWPATLVQPVGSPLSLECTVEGTSNPNLYWYRQAAGRGLQLLFYSVGIGQISSEVPQNLSASRPQDRQFILSSKKLLLSDSGFYLCAWRQQASYEQYFGPGTRLTVT.

This sequence joins TRBV7-6 and TRBJ1-3; TRBD1 matches at 7 bases. This CDR3 has 16 residues. CDR1 and CDR2 (germline): SGHVS, FNYEAQ. J gave up 0 bases and V 5 bases, and 7 bases lay outside the gene matches. The CDR3 sequence: CASSTTTGFSGNTIYF. The CDR3, as DNA: TGTGCCAGCAGCACTACGACAGGGTTCTCTGGAAACACCATATATTTT. Variable domain in full (rest from reference TRBV7-6 and TRBJ1-3): GAGVSQSPRYKVTKRGQDVALRCDPISGHVSLYWYRQALGQGPEFLTYFNYEAQQDKSGLPNDRFSAERPEGSISTLTIQRTEQRDSAMYRCASSTTTGFSGNTIYFGEGSWLTVV.

CDR3 sequence: CASSIPSGGQETQYF. The CDR3 DNA sequence: TGTGCCAGTAGTATACCAAGCGGGGGGCAAGAGACCCAGTACTTC. This chain uses TRBV19 with TRBJ2-5; 9 bases align to TRBD2. V dropped 2 bases and J dropped 2; count of bases not matched to a gene: 3. Looked up from germline, CDR1 is LNHDA and CDR2 is SQIVND (reference sequence). CDR3 length equals 15 residues.

The chain is built from TRBV10-3 and TRBJ2-2, with 10 bases aligning to TRBD1. J lost 3 bases, V lost 4 bases, and 2 bases had no gene match. Germline V gene sequence: CDR1 ENHRY, CDR2 SYGVKD. This CDR3 has 15 amino acids. CDR3 in amino acids: CAISAGQGDTGELFF. The CDR3 DNA sequence: TGTGCCATCAGTGCCGGACAGGGGGACACCGGGGAGCTGTTTTTT.

This clone is a singleton in its sample. The V and J genes are TRBV7-2 and TRBJ1-1, with D possibly matching TRBD1 (5 bases). There are 13 residues in the CDR3. V was pared by 6 bases and J by 6 bases, with 14 bases between. Germline-derived CDR1 and CDR2 are SGHTA and FQGNSA. The CDR3 DNA reads as TGTGCCAGCAGTCTAACCAGGGAGGCTGAAGCTTTCTTT. Amino acid sequence: CASSLTREAEAFF.

The rearrangement links TRBV18 to TRBJ2-1, with 9 positions matching TRBD1. The length of the CDR3 is 17 residues. The germline V gene encodes CDR1 KGHSH and CDR2 LQKENI. Trimming cost V 2 bases and J 4 bases; bases outside gene matches: 9. This CDR3 reads CASSPKRKQGAYNEQFF. CDR3 bases: TGTGCCAGCTCACCAAAGAGAAAACAGGGGGCTTACAATGAGCAGTTCTTC.

This rearrangement joins TRBV5-1 to TRBJ2-5; 8 bases map to TRBD1. The CDR3 has 17 amino acids. The germline V gene encodes CDR1 SGHRS and CDR2 YFSETQ. V gave up 3 bases and J gave up 7 bases; unmatched junction bases: 17. The CDR3: CASSWRGTGRSLRTQYF. CDR3 DNA: TGCGCCAGCAGCTGGAGGGGGACAGGACGTAGTCTACGGACCCAGTACTTC.

V is TRBV14 and J is TRBJ2-1, with TRBD2 identical over 8 bases. The CDR3 has 19 amino acids. CDR1 is SGHDN, CDR2 FVKESK, per germline. The V and J ends lost 0 bases and 7 bases, in that order; junction bases with no gene match: 17. CDR3 residues: CASSQDLRSGAGVRNEQFF. The CDR3 nucleotides are TGTGCCAGCAGCCAAGATCTTAGGTCGGGAGCGGGAGTCAGAAATGAGCAGTTCTTC.

The rearrangement uses TRBV7-8 and TRBJ1-4; TRBD1 aligns across 7 bases. The CDR3 covers 14 residues. V lost 7 bases, J lost 8 bases, and 10 bases stayed unmatched. Germline lookup yields CDR1 SGHVS and CDR2 FQNEAQ. The CDR3 protein is CASTFRDRGEKLFF. CDR3 nucleotides: TGTGCCAGCACCTTCCGGGACAGAGGGGAAAAACTGTTTTTT.

V gene TRBV10-3 combines with J gene TRBJ1-2; 9 nucleotides match TRBD1. The V and J ends lost 10 bases and 0 bases, in that order; junction bases with no gene match: 12. Germline lookup yields CDR1 ENHRY and CDR2 SYGVKD. The CDR3 length is 16 residues. The CDR3 DNA is TGTGCCACGGGCAAAACTGACAGGGGGTCTAACTATGGCTACACCTTC. It specifies CATGKTDRGSNYGYTF.

The CDR3 spells CASSVVQGSGNEQFF. CDR3 DNA: TGTGCCAGCAGCGTAGTACAGGGAAGTGGCAATGAGCAGTTCTTC. The V and J genes are TRBV9 and TRBJ2-1; D is possibly TRBD1 (6 bases). The germline V and J ends were trimmed by 0 bases and 6 bases, with 13 bases remaining between them. The CDR3 sequence is 15 residues long. In germline, CDR1 is SGDLS, CDR2 YYNGEE. Combining the CDR3 with reference TRBV9 and TRBJ2-1 gives the whole variable domain DSGVTQTPKHLITATGQRVTLRCSPRSGDLSVYWYQQSLDQGLQFLIQYYNGEERAKGNILERFSAQQFPDLHSELNLSSLELGDSALYFCASSVVQGSGNEQFFGPGTRLTVL.

The chain carries TRBV3-1 (or the pseudogene TRBV3-2) and TRBJ1-3; D is uncertain. The V gene's germline CDR1 is LGHDT and CDR2 YNNKEL (reference sequence). The V and J ends lost 1 base and 1 base respectively, with 2 bases between them. The CDR3 has 13 amino acids. CDR3 sequence: CASSQVSGNTIYF. As DNA, the CDR3 is TGTGCCAGCAGCCAAGTATCTGGAAACACCATATATTTT.

The chain joins TRBV5-8 to TRBJ1-1; TRBD1 agrees at 8 bases. The germline V gene encodes CDR1 SGHTS and CDR2 YDEGEE. The CDR3 loop spans 13 amino acids. With V trimmed by 7 bases and J by 4 bases, 6 bases remained unmatched. The CDR3 DNA follows: TGTGCCAGCGGGTATGGACAGGGCACTGAAGCTTTCTTT. Protein sequence: CASGYGQGTEAFF.

This chain connects TRBV3-1 (or the pseudogene TRBV3-2) to TRBJ1-6; 9 positions agree with TRBD1. Germline lookup yields CDR1 LGHDT and CDR2 YNNKEL (reference sequence). This CDR3 contains 15 residues. The V gene end was trimmed by 2 bases and the J gene end by 9 bases; junction bases not matched to a gene: 5. This chain's CDR3 is CASSQLGQGGSPLHF. The CDR3 coding sequence is TGTGCCAGCAGCCAACTGGGACAGGGCGGTTCACCCCTCCACTTT.

The chain combines TRBV20-1 with TRBJ2-1; 7 bases agree with TRBD2. The CDR3 covers 14 residues. Germline loops: CDR1 DFQATT, CDR2 SNEGSKA (reference sequence). V lost 3 bases, J lost 8 bases, and 10 bases stayed unmatched. CDR3 in DNA: TGCAGTGCTAGTCTCAGCGGGGTCGGGGATGAGCAGTTCTTC. Residues: CSASLSGVGDEQFF.

This chain uses TRBV11-2 with TRBJ2-2, with a possible D match to TRBD1 (5 bases). Germline V lookup: CDR1 SGHAT, CDR2 FQNNGV. V gave up 5 bases and J gave up 1 base, with 11 bases separating them. This CDR3 has 15 amino acids. CDR3 nucleotides: TGTGCCAGCAGCGAACACACAGGGAACACCGGGGAGCTGTTTTTT. Its protein product is CASSEHTGNTGELFF.

The gene calls are TRBV27 and TRBJ2-2; no reliable D call. Trimming left V 4 bases short and J 6 bases short, with 6 bases between. The CDR3 has 12 amino acids. CDR1 is MNHEY, CDR2 SMNVEV, per germline (reference sequence). CDR3 in amino acids: CASSSYPGELFF. CDR3 DNA: TGTGCCAGCAGTTCTTATCCCGGGGAGCTGTTTTTT.

V is TRBV3-1 (or the pseudogene TRBV3-2) and J is TRBJ1-4; the D is unclear. The CDR3 runs 12 residues. With 2 bases removed from V and 6 bases from J, the gap between germline ends came to 4 bases. Germline CDR1 reads LGHDT; CDR2 reads YNNKEL (reference sequence). This CDR3 is CASSQIDEKLFF. CDR3 DNA sequence: TGTGCCAGCAGCCAAATAGATGAAAAACTGTTTTTT.

The chain is built from TRBV5-1 and TRBJ1-6, with D possibly TRBD1 on 5 matching bases. The CDR3 runs 14 residues. Germline V gives CDR1 SGHRS, CDR2 YFSETQ. The V end was cut by 0 bases, the J end by 8 bases, with 9 bases between. CDR3 sequence (DNA): TGCGCCAGCAGCTTGGCAGGGAACGATTCACCCCTCCACTTT. Translating gives CASSLAGNDSPLHF.

The chain's CDR3 is CASSPGLAGIDTQYF. The CDR3 DNA sequence: TGTGCCAGCAGCCCGGGACTAGCGGGAATAGATACGCAGTATTTT. The V and J genes are TRBV9 and TRBJ2-3, with 13 bases matching TRBD2. CDR1 and CDR2 from the germline V gene are SGDLS and YYNGEE. Unmatched junction bases numbered 4, after V lost 4 bases and J lost 5 bases. CDR3 length: 15 residues. Using reference TRBV9 and TRBJ2-3 for the parts outside the CDR3, the full variable domain is DSGVTQTPKHLITATGQRVTLRCSPRSGDLSVYWYQQSLDQGLQFLIQYYNGEERAKGNILERFSAQQFPDLHSELNLSSLELGDSALYFCASSPGLAGIDTQYFGPGTRLTVL.

The chain joins TRBV28 to TRBJ1-6, with TRBD1 matching 7 bases. CDR3 length: 15 residues. The V gene end was trimmed by 3 bases and the J gene end by 6 bases; junction bases not matched to a gene: 5. Per the germline V gene, CDR1 is MDHEN and CDR2 is SYDVKM. CDR3 sequence (DNA): TGTGCCAGCAGTTTCTTAGACAGGGCTAATTCACCCCTCCACTTT. Translating gives CASSFLDRANSPLHF.

This rearrangement joins TRBV30 to TRBJ2-5; TRBD1 might be the D (5 bases). The CDR3 covers 14 residues. V shed 2 bases and J shed 1 base, with 11 bases lying between them. The germline gives CDR1 GTSNPN, CDR2 SVGIG (reference sequence). CDR3 bases: TGTGCCTGGAGTCCAGGGTGGCCCCAAGAGACCCAGTACTTC. This sequence encodes CAWSPGWPQETQYF.

V is TRBV6-6 and J is TRBJ1-1, with 7 bases aligning to TRBD1. J lost 3 bases, V lost 6 bases, and 4 bases had no gene match. The CDR3 extends over 13 amino acids. CDR1 MNHNY and CDR2 SVGAGI come from the germline V gene (reference sequence). The CDR3 DNA reads TGTGCCAGCAGCGACACAGGGGACACTGAAGCTTTCTTT. It encodes CASSDTGDTEAFF.

The chain links TRBV11-2 to TRBJ2-5, with D unclear. The CDR3 is 14 amino acids. CDR1 is SGHAT, CDR2 FQNNGV, per germline. The V and J ends lost 0 bases and 6 bases respectively, with 11 bases between them. DNA of the CDR3: TGTGCCAGCAGCTTAGATCGTCACTCCCAGACCCAGTACTTC. As protein: CASSLDRHSQTQYF.

The chain has TRBV7-6 and TRBJ2-2; TRBD1 agrees at 10 bases. V shed 1 base and J 4 bases; nucleotides not matched to a gene: 3. The CDR3 is 16 residues long. The germline V gene encodes CDR1 SGHVS and CDR2 FNYEAQ. The CDR3 here is CASSLGGQGSTGELFF. The CDR3 DNA follows: TGTGCCAGCAGCTTAGGGGGACAGGGGAGCACCGGGGAGCTGTTTTTT. Variable domain in full (rest from reference TRBV7-6 and TRBJ2-2): GAGVSQSPRYKVTKRGQDVALRCDPISGHVSLYWYRQALGQGPEFLTYFNYEAQQDKSGLPNDRFSAERPEGSISTLTIQRTEQRDSAMYRCASSLGGQGSTGELFFGEGSRLTVL.

The chain recombines TRBV27 with TRBJ2-1; 10 nucleotides line up with TRBD2. The trim removed 5 bases at V and 4 bases at J, leaving 5 bases unmatched. The CDR3 loop spans 15 amino acids. Looked up from germline, CDR1 is MNHEY and CDR2 is SMNVEV (reference sequence). DNA of the CDR3: TGTGCCAGCAGTCCCGGGACTAGCGCTTACAATGAGCAGTTCTTC. This codes for CASSPGTSAYNEQFF.

This clone was counted once. V usage is TRBV9 and J usage is TRBJ2-7; 9 nucleotides agree with TRBD2. Trimming cost V 4 bases and J 0 bases; bases outside gene matches: 5. Germline V gene sequence: CDR1 SGDLS, CDR2 YYNGEE. The CDR3 sequence is 15 residues long. CDR3 in DNA: TGTGCCAGCAGCCCGGAAGCGGGGGGCTCCTACGAGCAGTACTTC. As protein: CASSPEAGGSYEQYF.

The chain recombines TRBV6-2 or TRBV6-3 with TRBJ1-2; D gene uncertain. Trimming took off 5 bases at V and 8 bases at J, with 9 bases between the two ends. There are 11 residues in the CDR3. Germline loops: CDR1 MNHEY, CDR2 SVGEGT. The CDR3 sequence: CASSRETGYTF. For the CDR3, the DNA is TGTGCCAGCAGTCGCGAAACGGGCTACACCTTC.

The V gene is TRBV30, the J gene TRBJ1-5; D possibly corresponds to TRBD1 (5 bases). The V gene's germline CDR1 is GTSNPN and CDR2 SVGIG (reference sequence). There are 15 residues in the CDR3. V shed 2 bases and J shed 2 bases, with 13 bases lying between them. CDR3 amino acids: CAWSPPGGGNQPQHF. CDR3 coding DNA: TGTGCCTGGAGTCCCCCGGGGGGGGGCAATCAGCCCCAGCATTTT. Full variable domain (remainder filled in from reference TRBV30 and TRBJ1-5): SQTIHQWPATLVQPVGSPLSLECTVEGTSNPNLYWYRQAAGRGLQLLFYSVGIGQISSEVPQNLSASRPQDRQFILSSKKLLLSDSGFYLCAWSPPGGGNQPQHFGDGTRLSIL.